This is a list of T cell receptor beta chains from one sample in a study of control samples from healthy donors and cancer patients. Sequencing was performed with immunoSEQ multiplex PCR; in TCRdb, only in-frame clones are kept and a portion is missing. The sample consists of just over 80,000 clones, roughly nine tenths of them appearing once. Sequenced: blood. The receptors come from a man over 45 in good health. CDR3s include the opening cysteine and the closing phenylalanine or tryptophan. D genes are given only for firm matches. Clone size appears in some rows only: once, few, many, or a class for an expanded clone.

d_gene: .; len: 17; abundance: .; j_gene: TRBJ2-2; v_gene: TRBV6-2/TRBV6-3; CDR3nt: TGTGCCAGCAGCTCGACTAAGGGGGGGGATGACACCGGGGAGCTGTTTTTT; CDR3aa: CASSSTKGGDDTGELFF
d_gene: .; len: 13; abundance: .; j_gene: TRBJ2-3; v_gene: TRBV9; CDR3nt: TGTGCCAGCACCCAGGGCTTCACAGATACGCAGTATTTT; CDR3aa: CASTQGFTDTQYF
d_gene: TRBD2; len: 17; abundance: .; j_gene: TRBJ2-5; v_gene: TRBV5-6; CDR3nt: TGTGCCAGCAGCTTGAGTTTGGGTAGCGGGATCCAAGAGACCCAGTACTTC; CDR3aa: CASSLSLGSGIQETQYF
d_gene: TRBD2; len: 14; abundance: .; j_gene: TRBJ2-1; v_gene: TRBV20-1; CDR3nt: TGCAGTGCTAGTATTAGCGGGGGGAACAATGAGCAGTTCTTC; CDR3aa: CSASISGGNNEQFF
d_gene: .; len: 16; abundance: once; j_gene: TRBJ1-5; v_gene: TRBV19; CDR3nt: TGTGCCAGTAGTACCGGGGAGAAACTGGTGGGTCAGCCCCAGCATTTT; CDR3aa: CASSTGEKLVGQPQHF
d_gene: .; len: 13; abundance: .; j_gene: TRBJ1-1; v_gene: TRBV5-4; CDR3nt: TGTGCCAGCAGCCCCCGGCCCAACACTGAAGCTTTCTTT; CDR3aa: CASSPRPNTEAFF
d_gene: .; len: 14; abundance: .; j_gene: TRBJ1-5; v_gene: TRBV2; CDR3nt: TGTGCCAGCAGTGACAGAAGTACTAATCAGCCCCAGCATTTT; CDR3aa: CASSDRSTNQPQHF
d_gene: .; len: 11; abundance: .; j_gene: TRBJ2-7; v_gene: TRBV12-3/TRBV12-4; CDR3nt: TGTGCCAGCAGTTTAGGCGCCGAGCAGTACTTC; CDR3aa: CASSLGAEQYF
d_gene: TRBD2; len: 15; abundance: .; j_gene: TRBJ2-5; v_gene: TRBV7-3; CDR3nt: TGTGCCAGCAGCCCGGACGGGGGGAAGAAAGAGACCCAGTACTTC; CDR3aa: CASSPDGGKKETQYF
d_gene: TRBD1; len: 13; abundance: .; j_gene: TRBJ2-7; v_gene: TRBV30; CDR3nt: TGTGCCTGGAGGGACAGGGGGAACTACGAGCAGTACTTC; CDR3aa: CAWRDRGNYEQYF
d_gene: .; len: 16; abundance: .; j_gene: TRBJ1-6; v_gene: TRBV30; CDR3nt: TGTGCCTGGGCTACCGGTCCCCCCCCAGCTAATTCACCCCTCCACTTT; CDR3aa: CAWATGPPPANSPLHF
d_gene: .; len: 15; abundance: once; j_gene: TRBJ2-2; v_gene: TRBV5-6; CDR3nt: TGTGCCAGCAGCTTAGGTGGTGGCAACACCGGGGAGCTGTTTTTT; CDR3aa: CASSLGGGNTGELFF
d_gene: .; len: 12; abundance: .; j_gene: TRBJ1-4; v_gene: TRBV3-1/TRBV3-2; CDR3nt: TGTGCCAGCAGCCAAGAACTGGGAAAACTGTTTTTT; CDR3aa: CASSQELGKLFF
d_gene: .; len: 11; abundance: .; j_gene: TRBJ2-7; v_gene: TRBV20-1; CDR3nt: TGCAGTGCTAGAACGGGGTTCGAGCAGTACTTC; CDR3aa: CSARTGFEQYF
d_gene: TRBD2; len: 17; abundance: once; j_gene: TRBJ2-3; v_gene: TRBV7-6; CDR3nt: TGTGCCAGCAGCGCACCGACTAGCGGGGACCCCACAGATACGCAGTATTTT; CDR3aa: CASSAPTSGDPTDTQYF
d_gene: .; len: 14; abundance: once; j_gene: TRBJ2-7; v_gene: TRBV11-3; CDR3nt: TGTGCCAGCAGCGAGGGGGGACCCACCTACGAGCAGTACTTC; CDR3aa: CASSEGGPTYEQYF
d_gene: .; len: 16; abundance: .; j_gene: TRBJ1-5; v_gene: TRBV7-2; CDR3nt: TGTGCCAGCAGCGGAGGAACGGGGACACGAAATCAGCCCCAGCATTTT; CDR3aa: CASSGGTGTRNQPQHF
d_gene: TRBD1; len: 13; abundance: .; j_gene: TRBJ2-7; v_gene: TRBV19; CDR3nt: TGTGCCAGTAGTATAAGGGGGCTCGACGAGCAGTACTTC; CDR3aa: CASSIRGLDEQYF
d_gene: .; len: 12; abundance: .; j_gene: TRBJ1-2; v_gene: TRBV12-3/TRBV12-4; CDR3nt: TGTGCCAGCGAAGTCAATAACTATGGCTACACCTTC; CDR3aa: CASEVNNYGYTF
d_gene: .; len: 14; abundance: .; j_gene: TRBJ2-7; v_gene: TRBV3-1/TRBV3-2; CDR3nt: TGTGCCAGCAGCCTCCGGCAGGGGACGGGGGAGCAGTACTTC; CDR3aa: CASSLRQGTGEQYF
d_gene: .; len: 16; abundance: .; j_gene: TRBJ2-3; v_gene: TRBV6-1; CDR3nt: TGTGCCAGCAGTGCCCAACTCCGTTATAGCACAGATACGCAGTATTTT; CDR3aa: CASSAQLRYSTDTQYF
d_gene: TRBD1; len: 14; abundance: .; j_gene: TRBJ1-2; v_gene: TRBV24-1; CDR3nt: TGTGCCACCAGTGACTCGGACAGGGTCTATGGCTACACCTTC; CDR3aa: CATSDSDRVYGYTF
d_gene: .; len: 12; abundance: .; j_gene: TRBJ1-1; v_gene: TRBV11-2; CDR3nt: TGTGCCAGCAGCAATCGAGGGACGGAAGCTTTCTTT; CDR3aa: CASSNRGTEAFF
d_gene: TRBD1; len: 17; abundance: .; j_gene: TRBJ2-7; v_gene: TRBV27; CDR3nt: TGTGCCAGCAGTTGGATTAGCAGTGGACAGGGATACTACGAGCAGTACTTC; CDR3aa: CASSWISSGQGYYEQYF
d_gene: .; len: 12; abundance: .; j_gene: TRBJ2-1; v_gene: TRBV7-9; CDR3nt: TGTGCCAGCAGCGAGCTAGAAGATGAGCAGTTCTTC; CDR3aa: CASSELEDEQFF
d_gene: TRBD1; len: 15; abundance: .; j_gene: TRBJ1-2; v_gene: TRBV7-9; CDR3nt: TGTGCCAGCAGCGGCCAGGGGGCGGTCCCCTATGGCTACACCTTC; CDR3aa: CASSGQGAVPYGYTF
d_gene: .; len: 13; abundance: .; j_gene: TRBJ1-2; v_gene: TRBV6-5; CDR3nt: TGTGCCAGCAGTCCTCTGCTGGAGGAAGGCTACACCTTC; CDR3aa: CASSPLLEEGYTF
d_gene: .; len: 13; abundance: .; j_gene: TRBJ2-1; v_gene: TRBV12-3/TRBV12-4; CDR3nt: TGTGCCAGCGTCACTGACTCCTACAATGAGCAGTTCTTC; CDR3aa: CASVTDSYNEQFF
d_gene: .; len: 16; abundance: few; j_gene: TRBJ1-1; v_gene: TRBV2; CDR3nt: TGTGCCAGCAGTGAAAGCTCCAGGGTGGTAAACACTGAAGCTTTCTTT; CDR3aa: CASSESSRVVNTEAFF
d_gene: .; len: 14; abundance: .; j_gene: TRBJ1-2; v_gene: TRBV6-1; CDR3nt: TGTGCCAGCAGTGAAGGGACAGCTACCTATGGCTACACCTTC; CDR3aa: CASSEGTATYGYTF
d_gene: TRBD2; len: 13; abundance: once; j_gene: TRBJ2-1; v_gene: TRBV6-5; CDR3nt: TGTGCCACGGGACTAGCGGGGTCGGATGAGCAGTTCTTC; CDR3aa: CATGLAGSDEQFF
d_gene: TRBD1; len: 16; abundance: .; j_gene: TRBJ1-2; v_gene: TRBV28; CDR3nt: TGTGCCAGCAGACCCGGACAGGCATACGCGGGCTATGGCTACACCTTC; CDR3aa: CASRPGQAYAGYGYTF
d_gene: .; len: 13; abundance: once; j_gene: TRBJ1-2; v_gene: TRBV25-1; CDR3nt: TGTGCCAGCAGTGCTTCCCGGGACGGTGGCTACACCTTC; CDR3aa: CASSASRDGGYTF
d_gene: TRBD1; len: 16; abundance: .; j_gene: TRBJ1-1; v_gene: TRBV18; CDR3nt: TGTGCCAGCTCACCTCTATCGGGGACAGACAACACTGAAGCTTTCTTT; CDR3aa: CASSPLSGTDNTEAFF
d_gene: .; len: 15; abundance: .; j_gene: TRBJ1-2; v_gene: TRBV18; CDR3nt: TGTGCCAGCTCACCGCTGGCGGGTGAGAACTATGGCTACACCTTC; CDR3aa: CASSPLAGENYGYTF
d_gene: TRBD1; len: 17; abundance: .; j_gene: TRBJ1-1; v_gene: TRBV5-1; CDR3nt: TGCGCCAGCAGCTTGGCCTTTAGGGGGCGCGGAGTCACTGAAGCTTTCTTT; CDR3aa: CASSLAFRGRGVTEAFF
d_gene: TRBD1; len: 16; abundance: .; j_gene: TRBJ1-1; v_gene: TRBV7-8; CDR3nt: TGTGCCAGCAGCCGGGGGGACAGGGTGAGGAACACTGAAGCTTTCTTT; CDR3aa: CASSRGDRVRNTEAFF
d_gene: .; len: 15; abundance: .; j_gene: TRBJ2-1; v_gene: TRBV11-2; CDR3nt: TGTGCCAGCAGCGCAACTCTGGCCCTCTACAATGAGCAGTTCTTC; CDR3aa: CASSATLALYNEQFF
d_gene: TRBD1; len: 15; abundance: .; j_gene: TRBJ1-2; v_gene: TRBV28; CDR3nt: TGTGCCAGCAGTTCCCCGACAGGGAGGACGAATGACTACACCTTC; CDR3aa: CASSSPTGRTNDYTF
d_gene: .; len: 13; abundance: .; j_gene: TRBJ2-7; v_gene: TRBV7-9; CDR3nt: TGTGCCAGCAGCTTGGGGGTACGCGACGAGCAGTACTTC; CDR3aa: CASSLGVRDEQYF
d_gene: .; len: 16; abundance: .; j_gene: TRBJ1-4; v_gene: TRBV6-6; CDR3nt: TGTGCCAGCAGTTACGGGGGAGTGGGGGGCAGTGAAAAACTGTTTTTT; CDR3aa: CASSYGGVGGSEKLFF
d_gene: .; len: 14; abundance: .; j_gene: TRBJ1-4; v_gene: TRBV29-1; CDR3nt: TGCAGCGTTGTTACGGTCCTGGGGAAGGGAAAACTGTTTTTT; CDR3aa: CSVVTVLGKGKLFF
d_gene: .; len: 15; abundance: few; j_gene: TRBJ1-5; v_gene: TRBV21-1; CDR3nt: TGTGCCAGCAGCACCGAGGACAAGGGGAATCAGCCCCAGCATTTT; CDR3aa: CASSTEDKGNQPQHF
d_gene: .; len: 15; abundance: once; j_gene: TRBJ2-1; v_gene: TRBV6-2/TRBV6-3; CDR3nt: TGTGCCAGCAGTACCCAGGGTAGTCTGGGCAATGAGCAGTTCTTC; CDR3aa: CASSTQGSLGNEQFF
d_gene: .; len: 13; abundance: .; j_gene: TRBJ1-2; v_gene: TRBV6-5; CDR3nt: TGTGCCAGCCAAGGCAGCCTTAACTATGGCTACACCTTC; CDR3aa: CASQGSLNYGYTF
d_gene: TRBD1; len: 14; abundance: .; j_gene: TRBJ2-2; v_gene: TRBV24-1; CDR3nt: TGTGCCACCAGGGGGACAGGGAAAACCGGGGAGCTGTTTTTT; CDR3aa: CATRGTGKTGELFF
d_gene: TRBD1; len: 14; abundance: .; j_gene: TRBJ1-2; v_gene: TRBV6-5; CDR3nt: TGTGCCAGCGCAATGACAGGGGGAGGCTATGGCTACACCTTC; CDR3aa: CASAMTGGGYGYTF
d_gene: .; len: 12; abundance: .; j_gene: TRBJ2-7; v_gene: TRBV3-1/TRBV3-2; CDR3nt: TGTGCCAGCAGCCAAGTAATGGGCGAGCAGTACTTC; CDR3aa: CASSQVMGEQYF
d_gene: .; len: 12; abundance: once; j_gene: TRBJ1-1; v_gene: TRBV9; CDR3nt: TGTGCCAGCAGCCCAGGGAACACTGAAGCTTTCTTT; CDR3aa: CASSPGNTEAFF
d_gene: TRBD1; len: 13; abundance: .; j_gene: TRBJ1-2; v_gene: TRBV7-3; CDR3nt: TGTGCCAGCAGCCCCACTACAGGGGTTGGCTACACCTTC; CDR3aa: CASSPTTGVGYTF
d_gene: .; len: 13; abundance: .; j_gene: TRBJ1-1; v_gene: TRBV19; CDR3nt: TGTGCCAGTAGTTTGGGACTTTCCACTGAAGCTTTCTTT; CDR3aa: CASSLGLSTEAFF